This T cell receptor beta chain was sequenced during a study of shared clonotypes between healthy human individuals. The CDR3 has 15 amino acids. Deletions cut 4 bases from V and 4 bases from J, with 16 bases between. CDR1 KGHSH and CDR2 LQKENI come from the germline V gene. Using 200 ng DNA, 25,000 to 35,000 T cell genomes, the sorted-subset replicate PCRs were run. Clones were sequenced by immunoSEQ multiplex PCR, and TCRdb holds only the in-frame ones, with some missing. Among 2 million to 2.5 million clones listed, around 90% were seen once. CD4+ cells were split into CD45RA+ naive and CD45RA-negative memory subsets. Study-wide results and caveats: An anticipated effect of sequencing depth on clonotype sharing among donors was recognized.

This clone was observed a few times. The antigen remains unidentified. Sequenced input: naive CD4+ T cells from PBMCs. Regarding subset: CD45RA+ positively selected. The receptor comes from a young man in good health. Some clones in this sample may be carry-over from other donors' samples. The rearrangement joins TRBV18 to TRBJ1-1, with a tentative D call TRBD1 (5 bases). The CDR3 loop reads CASSRGPQRGTEAFF. The CDR3 region has the DNA TGTGCCAGCTCACGAGGGCCTCAAAGGGGCACTGAAGCTTTCTTT.